This T cell receptor beta chain comes out of a study of beta chain features in type 1 diabetes. Study-wide points: The naive, central memory and Treg TCRB repertoires of patients appeared to be more similar to one another than those of healthy donors.

Regarding this clone: The target antigen is unknown.

Expressed TCRB transcripts were sequenced, since all the RNA that had been isolated was reverse transcribed. Sequenced by immunoSEQ multiplex PCR; TCRdb stores in-frame clones only, minus some. This sample has a few hundred thousand clones, with roughly 30% found just once. The CDR3 runs to 13 residues. Germline values: CDR1 MNHEY, CDR2 SMNVEV (reference sequence). Trimming took 8 bases from V and 5 from J; bases not matched to a gene: 9. Sequencing was performed on central memory CD4+ T cells from blood. The chain uses TRBV27 and TRBJ2-7; 7 bases map to TRBD2. The receptor was derived from a man aged 25 to 45 in good health. This CDR3 reads CASPRDYFHEQYF. The CDR3 coding sequence is TGTGCCAGCCCCCGGGACTACTTCCACGAGCAGTACTTC.